The following is a T cell receptor (beta chain) sequence with its context. Its target antigen remains unknown. The input lacks base qualities; no much larger clone sits a single base away. This record comes from a study of blood T cell repertoires in COVID-19 (dated by TCRdb to about 2020). Concerning the study at large: Samples from collaborators originated in the United States, Italy and Spain and spanned both the acute and convalescent phases of COVID-19. The prospective study material was composed of cDNA or gDNA derived from T cells, B-cell-depleted T cells, or PBMCs. Deeply sampled blood TCRbeta repertoires from subjects exposed to, actively infected with, or recovered from COVID-19 were included in the dataset. The repertoires were released in a freely available public database meant as a resource for research on the immune response to SARS-CoV-2. Samples came from the ongoing ImmuneRACE study (first 160 participants) plus 1,254 subjects from 6 global collaborators. Sample metadata almost always included a de-identified subject ID, COVID-19 status, age in years and sex. Where HLA class I and class II types were available, the types were taken from metadata supplied by the sample provider, not from assay-based typing. Paper-wide results and their limitations: Clinical and demographic metadata were provided uncurated, with the amount varying by source and participant.

CDR1 and CDR2, looked up from the germline V gene (reference sequence), are LNHDA and SQIVND. The CDR3 sequence holds 12 residues, the cysteine and phenylalanine included. The retained sequence is limited to the CDR3, 36 bases, with the frame set at the first base. V drops 3 bases and J drops 8 bases, leaving 7 bases in between. The collaborating institutions used their own protocols to collect whole blood in K2EDTA tubes. For TCRbeta analysis, collaborators shipped samples as frozen whole blood, isolated PBMCs, or DNA extracted from either of those sample types. The immunoSEQ Assay, a bias-controlled multiplex PCR, was used to amplify TCRbeta CDR3 regions from genomic DNA. The original methods were these. The number of nucleated cells in each sample was estimated from the amplification of reference gene primers within the assay. To quantify the absolute abundance of each unique TCRbeta CDR3 rearrangement, sequence reads were collapsed and filtered. Productive Simpson clonality was computed per sample as the square root of Simpson's diversity index over productive rearrangements. TCRdb took this table from immuneACCESS and kept in-frame rearrangements with V and J called. Such tables lack part of the clones; where checked against another copy, unresolved V genes explain under half of the gap, and the rest is unexplained. The DNA gave D and trimming, while V, J and clone size come from that table. This sample has around 260,000 clones in its table, and approximately 88% of those were observed once. The ten most abundant clones make up 0.65% to 0.8% of the sample.

The chain is assembled from TRBV19 and TRBJ2-2; the D gene is possibly TRBD2, with 5 bases matching. Sequenced material: peripheral blood. The TCR sequence derives from a human donor in a cohort sampled during active COVID-19. The encoded CDR3 is CASSIWEGELFF. Here is the DNA: TGTGCCAGTAGTATTTGGGAGGGGGAGCTGTTTTTT.